This T cell receptor (beta chain) was retrieved from a study of T-cell reconstitution after alpha-beta-depleted transplantation in children. Preparing the TCRbeta library involved the use of unique molecular identifiers. TCRdb called the PCR reads again in MiXCR, with one record for every CDR3 protein. The profile shows more than 60,000 distinct CDR3 sequences, around 7.9% of them singletons. CDR3 length: 11 residues. V lost 3 bases, J lost 4 bases, and 4 bases lay in between. Looked up from germline, CDR1 is DFQATT and CDR2 is SNEGSKA (reference sequence). This clonotype was observed at least ten times.

Source: PBMCs from the stem cell graft donor, taken from the stem cell graft. The V gene is TRBV20-1, the J gene TRBJ1-5; D gene ambiguous. The sequence was collected from a human donor who donated a stem cell graft to a child with acute lymphoblastic leukemia. The CDR3 protein is CSASGNQPQHF. The CDR3 DNA reads TGCAGTGCTAGCGGGAATCAGCCCCAGCATTTT.